What follows describes a single T cell receptor beta chain. Its antigen is not known. These data are taken from a study of cytomegalovirus exposure and HLA in healthy donors. Study-wide findings and caveats: TCR association rates varied by HLA locus in a later analysis, with DRB1 highest and HLA-C lowest. Indistinguishable V segments such as TRBV6-2 and TRBV6-3 were excluded.

The germline gives CDR1 SGHNT, CDR2 YYREEE (reference sequence). With 2 bases removed from V and 5 bases from J, the gap between germline ends came to 25 bases. The CDR3 has 19 residues. Vbeta (60) and Jbeta (13) primers were used in the PCR. Libraries were prepared by immunoSEQ multiplex PCR; TCRdb keeps only in-frame clonotypes and omits some of them. This table holds 100,000 or so clones, 78% found once. The chain uses TRBV5-4 and TRBJ1-4; perhaps TRBD1 as D (6 bases). The receptor's source is a woman aged 40 to 50 in good health and CMV-seropositive. The sample was PBMCs. CDR3 coding DNA: TGTGCCAGCAGCTTTGGGGGTTGGGGGGCGACAGCGGGGAATGAAAAACTGTTTTTT. It specifies CASSFGGWGATAGNEKLFF.